This T cell receptor (beta chain) was obtained from a study of T cells in narcolepsy. Study at large: Healthy controls were enrolled alongside patients with narcolepsy type 1 or type 2.

This clone was observed a single time. The antigen is unknown. Other DNA sequences of this sample code for an identical CDR3. The assay was immunoSEQ multiplex PCR, and TCRdb's table has in-frame clones only and misses some. This table holds 25,000 to 35,000 clones, about nine tenths found once. Overall study results and limits: Reportedly, autoreactive clonotypes were serially detected in patients' blood but not controls'. Autoreactive clone sequences were missing from some blood memory CD4+ repertoires.

The germline V gene encodes CDR1 KGHSH and CDR2 LQKENI. Trimming pared 0 bases from V and 1 base from J, leaving 11 bases between. The CDR3 loop spans 16 amino acids. The sequence derives from a human donor with narcolepsy. The sample was CD45RA- memory CD4+ T cells from PBMCs. This chain joins TRBV18 and TRBJ2-3, with D tentatively TRBD1 or TRBD2 (5 bases each). CDR3 in DNA: TGTGCCAGCTCACCACCGGTGGGGGAAGGCACAGATACGCAGTATTTT. Encoded protein: CASSPPVGEGTDTQYF.